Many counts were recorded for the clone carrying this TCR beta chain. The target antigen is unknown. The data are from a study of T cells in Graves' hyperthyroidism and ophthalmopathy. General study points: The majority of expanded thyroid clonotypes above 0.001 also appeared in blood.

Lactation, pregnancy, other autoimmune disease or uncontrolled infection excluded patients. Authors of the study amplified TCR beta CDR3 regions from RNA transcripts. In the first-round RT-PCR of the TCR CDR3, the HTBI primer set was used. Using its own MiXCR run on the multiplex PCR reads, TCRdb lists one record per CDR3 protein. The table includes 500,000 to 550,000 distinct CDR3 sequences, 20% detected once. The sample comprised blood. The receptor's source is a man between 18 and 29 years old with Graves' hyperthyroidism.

The CDR3 DNA reads as TGTGCCAGCAGCAGCATACAGGGTCACACTGAAGCTTTCTTT. Encoded protein: CASSSIQGHTEAFF. This chain connects TRBV5-4 to TRBJ1-1, with a possible D match to TRBD1 (6 bases). V dropped 4 bases and J dropped 3 bases, with 13 bases sitting between them. The germline V gene has CDR1 SGHNT and CDR2 YYREEE (reference sequence). The CDR3 has 14 residues.